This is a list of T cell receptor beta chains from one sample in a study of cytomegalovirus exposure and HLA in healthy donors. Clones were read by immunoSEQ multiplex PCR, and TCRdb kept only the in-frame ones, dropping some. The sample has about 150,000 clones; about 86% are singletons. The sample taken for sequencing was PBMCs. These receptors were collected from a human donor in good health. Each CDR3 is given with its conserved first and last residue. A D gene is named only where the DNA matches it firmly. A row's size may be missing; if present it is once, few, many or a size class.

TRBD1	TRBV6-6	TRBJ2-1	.	CASSYEGAISYNEQFF	TGTGCCAGCAGTTACGAGGGGGCAATCTCCTACAATGAGCAGTTCTTC
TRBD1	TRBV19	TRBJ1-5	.	CASSPSGQGLNQPQHF	TGTGCCAGTAGTCCCTCGGGACAGGGGCTCAATCAGCCCCAGCATTTT
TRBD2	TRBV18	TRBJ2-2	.	CASSQWTSGSITGELFF	TGTGCCAGCTCACAGTGGACTAGCGGGAGTATCACCGGGGAGCTGTTTTTT
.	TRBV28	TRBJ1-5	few	CASSFRGLLQPQHF	TGTGCCAGCAGTTTTAGGGGTTTGTTACAGCCCCAGCATTTT
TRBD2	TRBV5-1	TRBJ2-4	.	CASSLSLVREQNIQYF	TGCGCCAGCAGCTTGAGCTTGGTGCGGGAGCAAAACATTCAGTACTTC
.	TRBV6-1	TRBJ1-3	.	CASSERLSSGNTIYF	TGTGCCAGCAGTGAGAGGTTGAGCTCTGGAAACACCATATATTTT
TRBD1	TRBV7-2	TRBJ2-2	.	CASSGQGLTGELFF	TGTGCCAGCAGCGGACAGGGGCTCACCGGGGAGCTGTTTTTT
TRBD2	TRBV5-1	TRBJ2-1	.	CASSLAFRIAGGRYNEQFF	TGCGCCAGCAGCTTGGCCTTCCGGATAGCGGGAGGGAGATACAATGAGCAGTTCTTC
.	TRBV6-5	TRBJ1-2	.	CASSYLGSRGYTF	TGTGCCAGCAGTTATCTGGGGAGTAGGGGCTACACCTTC
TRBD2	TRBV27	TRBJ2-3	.	CASSPTRLARSTDTQYF	TGTGCCAGCAGTCCCACCCGACTAGCGCGTAGCACAGATACGCAGTATTTT
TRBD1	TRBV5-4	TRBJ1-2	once	CASSTQGAFYGYTF	TGTGCCAGCAGCACACAGGGGGCGTTCTATGGCTACACCTTC
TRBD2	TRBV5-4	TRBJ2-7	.	CASSLIARTSAYEQYF	TGTGCCAGCAGCTTGATCGCCCGGACTAGTGCCTACGAGCAGTACTTC
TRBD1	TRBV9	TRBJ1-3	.	CASSLGQASGNTIYF	TGTGCCAGCAGCCTTGGACAGGCCTCTGGAAACACCATATATTTT
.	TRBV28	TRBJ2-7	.	CASSLIGPVSYEQYF	TGTGCCAGCAGTTTAATTGGTCCAGTTTCCTACGAGCAGTACTTC
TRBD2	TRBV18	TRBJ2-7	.	CASSDAGSGGNYEQYF	TGTGCCAGCTCCGATGCGGGTAGCGGGGGAAACTACGAGCAGTACTTC
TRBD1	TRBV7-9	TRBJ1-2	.	CASSLMDRGDGYTF	TGTGCCAGCAGCCTAATGGACAGGGGCGATGGCTACACCTTC
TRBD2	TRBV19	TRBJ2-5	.	CASSWTSGVKTQYF	TGTGCCAGTAGTTGGACTAGCGGGGTAAAGACCCAGTACTTC
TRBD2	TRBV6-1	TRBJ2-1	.	CASSGGTSGRYEQFF	TGTGCCAGCAGTGGGGGGACTAGCGGGAGGTATGAGCAGTTCTTC
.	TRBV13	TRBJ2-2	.	CASSLRGSTGELFF	TGTGCCAGCAGCTTACGGGGTAGCACCGGGGAGCTGTTTTTT
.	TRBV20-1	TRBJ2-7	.	CSAPDTYEQYF	TGCAGTGCACCAGACACCTACGAGCAGTACTTC
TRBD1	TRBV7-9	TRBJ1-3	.	CASSFNRGLSGNTIYF	TGTGCCAGCAGCTTCAACAGGGGGCTGAGTGGAAACACCATATATTTT
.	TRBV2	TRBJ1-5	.	CASTGFRGDRNQPQHF	TGTGCCAGCACGGGGTTTCGGGGTGATCGCAATCAGCCCCAGCATTTT